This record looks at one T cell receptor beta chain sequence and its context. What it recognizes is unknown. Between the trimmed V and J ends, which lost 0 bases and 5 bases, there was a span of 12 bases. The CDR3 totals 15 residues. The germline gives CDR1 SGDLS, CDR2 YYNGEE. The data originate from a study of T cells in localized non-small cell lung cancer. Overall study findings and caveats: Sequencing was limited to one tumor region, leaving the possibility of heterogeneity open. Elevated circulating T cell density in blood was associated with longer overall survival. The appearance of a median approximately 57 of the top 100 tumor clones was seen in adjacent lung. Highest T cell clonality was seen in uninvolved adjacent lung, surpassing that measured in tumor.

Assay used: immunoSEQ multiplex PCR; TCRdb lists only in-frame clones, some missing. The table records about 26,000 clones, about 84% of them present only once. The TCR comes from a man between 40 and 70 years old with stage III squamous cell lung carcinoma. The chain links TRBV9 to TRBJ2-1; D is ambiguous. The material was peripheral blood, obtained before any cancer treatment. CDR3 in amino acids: CASSVVGPQDNEQFF. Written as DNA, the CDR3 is TGTGCCAGCAGCGTAGTTGGCCCCCAGGACAATGAGCAGTTCTTC.